This T cell receptor beta chain comes out of a study of resident and recirculating memory T cells in vitiligo. The study, taken as a whole, reports: Sequences differed between biopsy sites and patients, suggesting private specificity.

Regarding this clone: Its specificity is unknown.

Confetti depigmentation, marking active vitiligo, was absent in these patients. Germline values: CDR1 GTSNPN, CDR2 SVGIG (reference sequence). Trimming at V came to 8 bases and at J to 6 bases, leaving 10 bases not matched to a gene. This CDR3 comprises 13 residues. The data were produced by immunoSEQ multiplex PCR, yet TCRdb's version contains in-frame clones alone and is incomplete. The sample lists more than 35,000 clones, roughly 91% seen once, with around 5% in the top ten. The clonotype originates from a male donor with vitiligo. The chain uses TRBV30 and TRBJ2-3; TRBD2 matches at 8 bases. The specimen was blood. The CDR3 reads CASRGGGTDTQYF. Here the CDR3 DNA reads TGTGCCAGTCGCGGCGGGGGGACTGATACGCAGTATTTT.